These T cell receptor beta chains were read from a single sample in a study of cytomegalovirus exposure and HLA in healthy donors. TCRdb keeps only in-frame clones here, not all; method: immunoSEQ multiplex PCR. The clone table shows 130,000 or so clones, with the ten largest holding roughly 1.6%. Sequencing was carried out using PBMCs. These receptors were obtained from a woman in her thirties or forties in good health and CMV-seronegative. Both conserved end residues are part of each CDR3. A D gene is named only where the DNA matches it firmly.

J gene: TRBJ2-3
D gene: TRBD1
V gene: TRBV7-2
CDR3 protein: CASSLGQEPTTDTQYF
CDR3 DNA: TGTGCCAGCAGCTTGGGACAGGAGCCTACCACAGATACGCAGTATTTT

J gene: TRBJ1-2
D gene: TRBD1
V gene: TRBV6-1
CDR3 protein: CASTEQGASGYTF
CDR3 DNA: TGTGCCAGCACCGAACAGGGGGCAAGTGGCTACACCTTC

J gene: TRBJ1-2
D gene: .
V gene: TRBV11-2
CDR3 protein: CASSRLQGSGVNYGYTF
CDR3 DNA: TGTGCCAGCAGCCGATTACAGGGATCTGGGGTTAACTATGGCTACACCTTC

J gene: TRBJ1-6
D gene: .
V gene: TRBV7-2
CDR3 protein: CASSTGQPYNSPLHF
CDR3 DNA: TGTGCCAGCAGCACAGGGCAGCCCTATAATTCACCCCTCCACTTT

J gene: TRBJ2-7
D gene: .
V gene: TRBV6-5
CDR3 protein: CASRKTGTNHEQYF
CDR3 DNA: TGTGCCAGCAGAAAAACCGGGACAAACCACGAGCAGTACTTC

J gene: TRBJ2-5
D gene: .
V gene: TRBV7-2
CDR3 protein: CASSYRTAREAQYF
CDR3 DNA: TGTGCCAGCAGCTACCGGACAGCAAGAGAGGCCCAGTACTTC

J gene: TRBJ2-3
D gene: .
V gene: TRBV2
CDR3 protein: CASHRGKADTQYF
CDR3 DNA: TGTGCCAGCCATAGGGGGAAAGCAGATACGCAGTATTTT

J gene: TRBJ2-2
D gene: .
V gene: TRBV19
CDR3 protein: CANNGANTGELFF
CDR3 DNA: TGTGCCAATAACGGGGCGAACACCGGGGAGCTGTTTTTT

J gene: TRBJ2-1
D gene: TRBD2
V gene: TRBV19
CDR3 protein: CASSIIASGAYNEQFF
CDR3 DNA: TGTGCCAGTAGTATTATCGCTAGCGGGGCCTACAATGAGCAGTTCTTC

J gene: TRBJ2-1
D gene: TRBD2
V gene: TRBV14
CDR3 protein: CASSHRSLADSYNEQFF
CDR3 DNA: TGTGCCAGCAGCCACCGAAGCCTAGCGGATAGCTACAATGAGCAGTTCTTC

J gene: TRBJ2-3
D gene: TRBD1
V gene: TRBV29-1
CDR3 protein: CSVRMTGTDTQYF
CDR3 DNA: TGCAGCGTTAGAATGACAGGGACAGATACGCAGTATTTT

J gene: TRBJ2-7
D gene: TRBD1
V gene: TRBV29-1
CDR3 protein: CSVDVTGSYEQYF
CDR3 DNA: TGCAGCGTTGATGTGACAGGGTCCTACGAGCAGTACTTC